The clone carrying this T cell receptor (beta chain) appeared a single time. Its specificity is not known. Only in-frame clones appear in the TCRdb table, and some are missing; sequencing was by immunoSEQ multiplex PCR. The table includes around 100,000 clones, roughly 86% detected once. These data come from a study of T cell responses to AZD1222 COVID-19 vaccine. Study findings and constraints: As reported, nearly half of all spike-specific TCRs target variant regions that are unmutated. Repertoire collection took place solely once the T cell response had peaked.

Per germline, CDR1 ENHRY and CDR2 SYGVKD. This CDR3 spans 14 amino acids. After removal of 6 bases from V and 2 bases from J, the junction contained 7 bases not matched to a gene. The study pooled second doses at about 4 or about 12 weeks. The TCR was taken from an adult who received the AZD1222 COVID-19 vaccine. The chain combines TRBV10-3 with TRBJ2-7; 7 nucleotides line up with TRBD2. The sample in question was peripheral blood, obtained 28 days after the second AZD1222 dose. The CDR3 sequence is CAIRQGGVTYEQYF. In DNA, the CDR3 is TGTGCCATCAGGCAGGGAGGGGTAACCTACGAGCAGTACTTC.